This TCR beta chain was sequenced for a study of blood T cell repertoires in COVID-19. This table comes from immunoSEQ multiplex PCR, and its TCRdb copy is limited to in-frame clones, with some not included. Here the sample spans 250,000 to 350,000 clones, around 90% being singletons. The sequence was obtained from a man between 60 and 70 years old who had recovered from COVID-19. The sequencing input was PBMCs or T cells enriched from blood (not recorded which).

CDR3 loop: CASSLGAGAGRNTEAFF. Written as DNA, the CDR3 is TGTGCCAGCAGCTTAGGGGCGGGAGCTGGAAGGAACACTGAAGCTTTCTTT. The chain is built from TRBV11-2 and TRBJ1-1, with unresolved D. This CDR3 has 17 amino acids. The germline CDR1 and CDR2 sequences are SGHAT and FQNNGV. V was pared by 1 base and J by 1 base, with 16 bases between.